This TCR beta chain was sequenced for a study of blood T cell repertoires in COVID-19. About the research overall: In each case, the material was cDNA or gDNA derived from T cells, B-cell-depleted T cells, or PBMCs.

Trimming pared 6 bases from V and 1 base from J, leaving 12 bases between. The length of the CDR3 is 14 residues. From germline, CDR1 is MNHEY and CDR2 SVGAGI. Sequencing was performed with immunoSEQ multiplex PCR; in TCRdb, only in-frame clones are kept and a portion is missing. The repertoire holds some 230,000 clones, roughly 88% seen once, with over 2% in the top ten. Sequencing used peripheral blood. This rearrangement joins TRBV6-5 to TRBJ1-2; D is perhaps TRBD1 (5 bases). The origin of this receptor is a man under 40 who had recovered from COVID-19. CDR3 bases: TGTGCCAGCAGCTCCGGGACTAGTAACTATGGCTACACCTTC. Translation: CASSSGTSNYGYTF.